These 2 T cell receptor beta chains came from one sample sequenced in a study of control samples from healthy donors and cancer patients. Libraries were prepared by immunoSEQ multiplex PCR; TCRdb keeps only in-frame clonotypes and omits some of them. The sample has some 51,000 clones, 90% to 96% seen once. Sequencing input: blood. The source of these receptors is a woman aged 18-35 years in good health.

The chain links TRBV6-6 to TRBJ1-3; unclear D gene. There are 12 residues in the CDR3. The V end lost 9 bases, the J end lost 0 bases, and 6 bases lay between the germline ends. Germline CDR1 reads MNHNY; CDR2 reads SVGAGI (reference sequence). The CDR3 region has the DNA TGTGCCAGTCTCAGCTCTGGAAACACCATATATTTT. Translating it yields CASLSSGNTIYF.

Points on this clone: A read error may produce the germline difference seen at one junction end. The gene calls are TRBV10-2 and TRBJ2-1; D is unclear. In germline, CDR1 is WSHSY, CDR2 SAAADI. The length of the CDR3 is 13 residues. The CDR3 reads CATSTTTYNEQFF. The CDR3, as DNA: TGCGCCACCAGTACCACCACCTACAATGAGCAGTTCTTC.